This paragraph reports one T cell receptor (beta chain). The record originates from a study of blood T cell repertoires in COVID-19. Background on the study: PBMCs, B-cell-depleted T cells, or T cells provided the cDNA or gDNA that made up the material.

TCRdb keeps only in-frame clones here, not all; method: immunoSEQ multiplex PCR. The repertoire has about 200,000 clones, 70% to 90% of them found once; the top ten carry 4.9%. CDR3 length: 17 amino acids. V lost 0 bases, J lost 8 bases, and 10 bases stayed unmatched. The germline V gene has CDR1 ENHRY and CDR2 SYGVKD. This chain joins TRBV10-3 and TRBJ1-5; 10 bases align to TRBD1. This clonotype was obtained from a woman of 80 years or more with acute or convalescent COVID-19. The source material was peripheral blood. The CDR3 sequence: CAISESRPGQGYKPQHF. CDR3 nucleotide sequence: TGTGCCATCAGTGAGTCCCGTCCGGGACAGGGGTATAAGCCCCAGCATTTT.